The 3 T cell receptor beta chains presented below share a single source sample, sequenced in a study of response to subunit inactivated influenza vaccine. Each CDR3 protein gets one entry after TCRdb re-called the RT-PCR reads with MiXCR. This table has about 540,000 distinct CDR3 sequences, under 25% appearing once. These same data were also listed under a study on T cells expressing NK-cell markers. That source adds: It was by 5'RACE template switching with UMIs that TCR beta cDNA was made.

The sample consisted of CD4+ T cells sorted from PBMCs, taken 11 to 12 days after vaccination. Receptor source: a man aged 45-60 years who received an inactivated influenza vaccine.

This clonotype came up a few times. The gene calls are TRBV10-3 and TRBJ1-4; D remains ambiguous. The CDR3 loop spans 15 amino acids. V lost 0 bases and J lost 8, with 13 bases in between. In germline, CDR1 is ENHRY, CDR2 SYGVKD. The CDR3 spells CAISESTDAREKLFF. CDR3 nucleotides: TGTGCCATCAGTGAGTCGACGGATGCGCGGGAAAAACTGTTTTTT.

J is TRBJ2-3 and V is TRBV10-3, with unresolved D. CDR3 length equals 14 residues. Germline-derived CDR1 and CDR2 are ENHRY and SYGVKD. V shed 6 bases and J shed 0 bases, with 10 bases lying between them. The CDR3 spells CAIRGQASTDTQYF. In DNA form, the CDR3 reads TGTGCCATCAGGGGCCAAGCTAGCACAGATACGCAGTATTTT.

The V call is TRBV3-1, the J call TRBJ1-1; no clear D gene. This CDR3 spans 15 amino acids. Germline CDR1 and CDR2: LGHDT and YNNKEL (reference sequence). With 4 bases removed from V and 5 bases from J, the gap between germline ends came to 17 bases. The CDR3: CASSPEAWSGTEAFF. The DNA of the CDR3 is TGTGCCAGCAGCCCAGAAGCTTGGTCGGGGACTGAAGCTTTCTTT.